This T cell receptor (beta chain) appears in the sequencing data of a study of radiation and T cells in renal cell carcinoma. Generated by immunoSEQ multiplex PCR, the TCRdb table keeps only in-frame clones and is missing some. This table has fewer than 25,000 clones, over 50% appearing once. Comment on this clone: The antigen is not known.

V was trimmed by 4 bases and J by 8 bases, leaving 15 bases between them. Germline CDR1 SGHDN, CDR2 FVKESK. The CDR3 runs 15 residues. Study conclusions and caveats: Compared with controls, irradiated tumors showed greater TCR clonality. Dominant CDR3 motifs were more common in irradiated tumors than controls.

Treatment: treatment-naive control, cytoreductive nephrectomy. Treatment-naive patients without radiation supplied the control tumors at nephrectomy. Control tumor donors were a few females and around 11 males, median age approximately 50 years. The sample here was tumor tissue, taken from a patient whose treatment was nephrectomy without radiotherapy. The J gene is TRBJ1-6, the V gene TRBV14; perhaps TRBD1 as D (5 bases). The sequence derives from a human donor with renal cell carcinoma. The CDR3 sequence: CASSRLTGTYSPLHF. Here the CDR3 DNA reads TGTGCCAGCAGCCGCTTAACCGGGACCTATTCACCCCTCCACTTT.